A single sample is the source of the 21 T cell receptor beta chains below, sequenced in a study of CD8 T cells in Susac syndrome (dated by TCRdb to between 2018 and 2020). The library was obtained by the immunoSEQ multiplex PCR assay. RNA was extracted with the RNeasy kit and about 0.5 to 1 ug was reverse transcribed using random hexamers. In-frame beta chains were kept once TCRdb had trimmed the public reads at Q25 with fastp and called clones with MiXCR. Every entry covers one CDR3 protein and lists the most common genes and DNA from its rows. This sample is represented by some 160,000 distinct CDR3 sequences; 90% to 95% of them were singletons. Clones ranked in the top ten supply 0.1% to 0.13% of the sample. The specimen was CD4+ T cells from PBMCs. The receptors were sampled from a human donor with Susac syndrome.

This clonotype appeared a single time. V is TRBV24-1 and J is TRBJ2-5, with D maybe TRBD1 (5 bases). Trimming left V 0 bases short and J 1 base short, with 14 bases between. CDR1 is KGHDR and CDR2 is SFDVKD in the germline V gene. There are 17 residues in the CDR3. The CDR3 DNA is TGTGCCACCAGTGATTTGAGGGGCTCCCCCCCCCAAGAGACCCAGTACTTC. Translating it yields CATSDLRGSPPQETQYF.

The chain recombines TRBV24-1 with TRBJ2-6; D unclear. Germline CDR1 and CDR2: KGHDR and SFDVKD. Trimming removed 2 bases at V and 2 bases at J, with 6 bases between. The CDR3 is made up of 15 amino acids. This CDR3 reads CATSDSRAGANVLTF. In nucleotides, the CDR3 is TGTGCCACCAGTGATTCTCGGGCTGGGGCCAACGTCCTGACTTTC.

V is TRBV5-4 and J is TRBJ2-7, with TRBD2 as a possible D gene (6 bases). CDR3 length equals 14 residues. V was trimmed by 1 base and J by 3 bases, leaving 11 bases between them. The germline gives CDR1 SGHNT, CDR2 YYREEE (reference sequence). The CDR3 DNA reads as TGTGCCAGCAGCTTGAGGGACTCGGGCTACGAGCAGTACTTC. Translation gives CASSLRDSGYEQYF.

The chain couples TRBV7-8 to TRBJ1-5; D is perhaps TRBD1 (6 bases). Between the trimmed V and J ends, which lost 2 bases and 1 base, there was a span of 9 bases. CDR3 length: 15 residues. Germline CDR1 is SGHVS and CDR2 is FQNEAQ. As DNA, the CDR3 is TGTGCCAGCAGCTTATCCCAGGGGAGCAATCAGCCCCAGCATTTT. Its protein is CASSLSQGSNQPQHF.

The rearrangement joins TRBV4-2 to TRBJ2-1, with TRBD1 matching over 7 bases. V shed 4 bases and J 6 bases; nucleotides not matched to a gene: 3. CDR1 is LGHNA, CDR2 YNFKEQ, per germline. This CDR3 has 13 residues. CDR3 residues: CASSLRDSNEQFF. Here the CDR3 DNA reads TGTGCCAGCAGCCTGAGGGACAGCAATGAGCAGTTCTTC.

V usage is TRBV4-3 and J usage is TRBJ2-5; TRBD2 matches at 7 bases. This CDR3 has 14 residues. With 1 base clipped from V and 8 bases from J, the junction kept 7 bases outside the gene matches. From germline, CDR1 is LGHNA and CDR2 YSLEER. The CDR3 is CASSQGTRAPTQYF. The CDR3 DNA sequence: TGCGCCAGCAGCCAAGGGACTAGGGCCCCCACCCAGTACTTC.

V and J are TRBV29-1 and TRBJ2-7; 7 nucleotides align to TRBD1. The V gene's germline CDR1 is SQVTM and CDR2 ANQGSEA. There are 13 residues in the CDR3. Trimming removed 7 bases from V and 3 bases from J; junction bases left unmatched: 9. CDR3 DNA sequence: TGCAGCGGAATAGGACAGGCCCACTACGAGCAGTACTTC. Protein: CSGIGQAHYEQYF.

V and J are TRBV9 and TRBJ2-1; D is uncertain. Germline lookup yields CDR1 SGDLS and CDR2 YYNGEE. The CDR3 is 14 residues long. V lost 0 bases, J lost 5 bases, and 9 bases lay in between. The CDR3, as DNA: TGTGCCAGCAGCGTAGAGGCTGGGAACAATGAGCAGTTCTTC. This encodes CASSVEAGNNEQFF.

The chain combines TRBV3-1 with TRBJ1-5; D is unclear. CDR1 is LGHDT and CDR2 is YNNKEL in the germline V gene (reference sequence). The CDR3 totals 13 residues. The germline V and J ends were trimmed by 3 bases and 5 bases, with 8 bases remaining between them. The CDR3 nucleotides are TGTGCCAGCAGCCAGAGTCGAGATCAGCCCCAGCATTTT. It translates to CASSQSRDQPQHF.

This rearrangement joins TRBV7-2 to TRBJ1-5, with 7 bases lining up with TRBD1. The germline gives CDR1 SGHTA, CDR2 FQGNSA. This CDR3 is 15 amino acids long. The ends lost 5 bases at V and 5 bases at J; junction bases unmatched: 9. CDR3 region: CASSTQTGVDQPQHF. The CDR3 DNA reads TGTGCCAGCAGCACCCAAACAGGGGTGGATCAGCCCCAGCATTTT.

The chain is built from TRBV12-3 or TRBV12-4 and TRBJ1-5; D might be TRBD1 (6 bases). Trimming stripped 7 bases from V and 8 bases from J, with 24 bases between. The CDR3 has 16 residues. CDR3 amino acids: CASKTVGTLGVEPQHF. The CDR3 region has the DNA TGTGCCAGCAAGACTGTCGGGACACTGGGGGTTGAGCCCCAGCATTTT.

The rearrangement links TRBV7-2 to TRBJ1-2; weak D call: TRBD1 (5 bases). This CDR3 has 13 residues. Germline V gene lookup returns CDR1 SGHTA and CDR2 FQGNSA. The V end was cut by 1 base, the J end by 5 bases, with 8 bases between. Here the CDR3 DNA reads TGTGCCAGCAGCTTAGGGGGGAGGTATGGCTACACCTTC. It specifies CASSLGGRYGYTF.

This chain connects TRBV6-5 to TRBJ2-2, with 9 positions matching TRBD1. This CDR3 spans 14 amino acids. The V segment lost 5 bases and the J segment 4 bases; nucleotides outside the gene matches: 2. CDR1 and CDR2 (germline): MNHEY, SVGAGI. The CDR3 reads CASSRGQGTGELFF. CDR3 bases: TGTGCCAGCAGTCGGGGACAGGGCACCGGGGAGCTGTTTTTT.

This rearrangement joins TRBV20-1 to TRBJ1-5; TRBD1 matches at 9 bases. This CDR3 has 14 amino acids. Germline V gene lookup returns CDR1 DFQATT and CDR2 SNEGSKA (reference sequence). V was clipped by 5 bases and J by 2 bases; unmatched bases: 4. The CDR3 loop is CSAVRQGGNQPQHF. CDR3 DNA sequence: TGCAGTGCTGTCCGACAGGGGGGCAATCAGCCCCAGCATTTT.

The V and J genes are TRBV4-2 and TRBJ2-3; maybe TRBD2 (6 bases). Trimming stripped 3 bases from V and 4 bases from J, with 14 bases between. The CDR3 consists of 15 residues. Looked up from germline, CDR1 is LGHNA and CDR2 is YNFKEQ. CDR3 loop: CASSQGGEGADTQYF. The CDR3 nucleotides are TGTGCCAGCAGCCAGGGCGGGGAAGGCGCAGATACGCAGTATTTT.

The chain uses TRBV5-1 and TRBJ2-7, with 7 bases that match TRBD2. This CDR3 has 14 residues. CDR1 is SGHRS and CDR2 is YFSETQ in the germline V gene. V gave up 0 bases and J gave up 5 bases; unmatched junction bases: 5. Written as DNA, the CDR3 is TGCGCCAGCAGCTTGGAAGCGGGGAGGCACGAGCAGTACTTC. Protein product: CASSLEAGRHEQYF.

The V and J genes are TRBV20-1 and TRBJ2-7, with 9 positions matching TRBD2. The CDR3 contains 15 residues. The germline gives CDR1 DFQATT, CDR2 SNEGSKA (reference sequence). After removal of 4 bases from V and 3 bases from J, the junction contained 10 bases not matched to a gene. CDR3 nucleotide sequence: TGCAGTGCTAAACCCCCTAGCGGGGCCTACTACGAGCAGTACTTC. Protein: CSAKPPSGAYYEQYF.

The V and J genes are TRBV20-1 and TRBJ1-1; D uncertain. CDR3 length: 15 residues. Germline loops: CDR1 DFQATT, CDR2 SNEGSKA (reference sequence). V shed 0 bases and J shed 1 base, with 12 bases lying between them. CDR3 region: CSARDPQKGNTEAFF. The CDR3 DNA follows: TGCAGTGCTAGAGACCCTCAAAAGGGGAACACTGAAGCTTTCTTT.

The rearrangement links TRBV20-1 to TRBJ2-1; D possibly corresponds to TRBD2 (7 bases). This CDR3 comprises 16 residues. The ends were cut back, 0 bases at V and 4 bases at J, with 16 bases in the middle. Germline V gives CDR1 DFQATT, CDR2 SNEGSKA (reference sequence). The CDR3 reads CSARDRGGWTYNEQFF. DNA for the CDR3: TGCAGTGCTAGAGATAGGGGGGGCTGGACGTACAATGAGCAGTTCTTC.

V gene TRBV6-2 or TRBV6-3 combines with J gene TRBJ2-1; tentatively, D is TRBD2 (5 bases). The germline gives CDR1 MNHEY, CDR2 SVGEGT. The CDR3 is 13 residues long. Trimming took off 0 bases at V and 12 bases at J, with 12 bases between the two ends. CDR3 in amino acids: CASSYSTPRGQFF. CDR3 in DNA: TGTGCCAGCAGTTACTCTACCCCTCGGGGGCAGTTCTTC.

The chain uses TRBV4-1 and TRBJ2-4; 7 positions agree with TRBD1. The CDR3 runs 12 residues. J gave up 9 bases and V 4 bases, and 3 bases lay outside the gene matches. The germline CDR1 and CDR2 sequences are MGHRA and YSYEKL. The CDR3 nucleotides read TGCGCCAGCAGCCCGCCAGGGGGCATTCAGTACTTC. Translated: CASSPPGGIQYF.